The source of this T cell receptor beta chain is a study of low-dose radiotherapy and immunotherapy resistance in tumors. Study as a whole: In Cohort 2, 1 Gy per fraction was delivered every two weeks, for a total of 13 Gy over 26 weeks.

As to time point: before trial treatment. Patients who could take part had advanced solid tumors with no tumor-infiltrating lymphocytes. The V end lost 3 bases, the J end lost 6 bases, and 12 bases lay between the germline ends. This CDR3 is built from 15 residues. Germline-derived CDR1 and CDR2 are LGHDT and YNNKEL (reference sequence). Priming of first-strand cDNA relied on TRAV- and TRBV-specific primers (covering alpha and beta chains). With a constant-region primer and a V-primer adapter, TCRs were subjected to about 20 PCR cycles of amplification. Via MiXCR, TCRdb re-called the reads, giving one row per CDR3 protein. The table has tens of thousands of distinct CDR3 sequences, around a third seen once.

The chain employs TRBV3-1 and TRBJ1-6, with D hard to call. This specimen consisted of PBMCs, obtained before treatment. This TCR derives from a male donor with gallbladder cancer. The CDR3 loop is CASSHAGNFNSPLHF. The DNA of the CDR3 is TGTGCCAGCAGCCACGCCGGGAACTTTAATTCACCCCTCCACTTT.